Presented here are 3 T cell receptor beta chains from one specimen sequenced in a study of regulatory T cells in long-lasting Graves disease. According to the study, TCR beta libraries were built with iRepertoire HTBI primers and CDR3-region Arm-PCR. TCRdb reprocessed the multiplex PCR reads via MiXCR and lists one record per CDR3 protein. This sample has around 450,000 distinct CDR3 sequences, with 20% to 25% found just once. Specified time point: persistent/refractory GD, antithyroid drugs over 5 years with positive TRAb. Making the TCR library involved RNA that had been extracted from PBMCs. The sequences come from peripheral blood mononuclear cells (PBMCs), collected when the disease was refractory, from a patient treated with antithyroid drugs. These receptors originate from a female donor with Graves disease.

There are many counts of this clonotype. The V gene is TRBV28, the J gene TRBJ1-4; 8 nucleotides align to TRBD1. J gave up 3 bases and V 6 bases, and 9 bases lay outside the gene matches. Germline V gives CDR1 MDHEN, CDR2 SYDVKM. There are 16 residues in the CDR3. This CDR3 is CASSQTGATSNEKLFF. CDR3 bases: TGTGCCAGCAGCCAGACAGGGGCGACCTCTAATGAAAAACTGTTTTTT.

V usage is TRBV24-1 and J usage is TRBJ2-5, with 9 bases fitting TRBD1. Germline CDR1 and CDR2: KGHDR and SFDVKD. The CDR3 contains 17 residues. The V segment lost 4 bases and the J segment 1 base; nucleotides outside the gene matches: 9. CDR3: CATSDLGDREVQETQYF. The CDR3 region has the DNA TGTGCCACCAGTGACCTCGGGGACAGGGAGGTCCAAGAGACCCAGTACTTC.

The rearrangement joins TRBV20-1 to TRBJ1-5; D possibly corresponds to TRBD1 (5 bases). This CDR3 contains 14 residues. V was pared by 2 bases and J by 7 bases, with 15 bases between. CDR1 DFQATT and CDR2 SNEGSKA come from the germline V gene (reference sequence). The CDR3 DNA reads as TGCAGTGCTAGAATGCCCGACGGGACCCAGCCCCAGCATTTT. It encodes CSARMPDGTQPQHF.